The next 26 T cell receptor beta chains were all read from a single sample in a study of OX40 agonist ivuxolimab in advanced cancers. Using immunoSEQ multiplex PCR, the repertoire was profiled, and TCRdb retains in-frame clones only, with some absent. The table shows 91,000 or so clones, with more than 75% occurring only once. Sequences were derived from CD4+ or CD8+ T cells sorted from blood, sampled in a trial of the OX40 agonist ivuxolimab. These receptor sequences come from an adult with an advanced solid tumor such as melanoma, head and neck, liver or kidney cancer.

The chain has TRBV7-2 and TRBJ1-1, with D hard to call. Trimming left V 5 bases short and J 3 bases short, with 10 bases between. Per germline, CDR1 SGHTA and CDR2 FQGNSA. CDR3 length: 13 residues. The CDR3 sequence: CASSLKRDTEAFF. Written as DNA, the CDR3 is TGTGCCAGCAGCCTAAAGAGGGACACTGAAGCTTTCTTT.

The V call is TRBV28, the J call TRBJ2-5; 8 bases fit TRBD1. The germline CDR1 and CDR2 sequences are MDHEN and SYDVKM. Trimming took 4 bases from V and 3 from J; bases not matched to a gene: 10. The CDR3 has 16 amino acids. Written as DNA, the CDR3 is TGTGCCAGCAGTTACCGGACAGGGAAACGGAAAGAGACCCAGTACTTC. Translated: CASSYRTGKRKETQYF.

The chain couples TRBV5-1 to TRBJ2-5; 7 bases are a match to TRBD2. CDR3 length: 13 residues. Germline CDR1 SGHRS, CDR2 YFSETQ. Germline trimming cut 3 bases from V and 3 bases from J; bases unmatched to any gene: 2. Here the CDR3 reads CASSSSGEETQYF. In DNA, the CDR3 is TGCGCCAGCAGCTCAAGCGGGGAAGAGACCCAGTACTTC.

This clone was recorded only once. The chain has TRBV7-2 and TRBJ1-5, with 7 bases matching TRBD1. V was pared by 5 bases and J by 0 bases, with 4 bases of the junction left unmatched. The CDR3 is 15 amino acids. Germline CDR1 is SGHTA and CDR2 is FQGNSA. DNA for the CDR3: TGTGCCAGCAGCCCTGGGACAGATAGCAATCAGCCCCAGCATTTT. Amino acid sequence: CASSPGTDSNQPQHF.

Of note for this clone: An end of the junction does not agree with germline; a read error may underlie this. The J gene is TRBJ1-2, the V gene TRBV19, with D perhaps matching TRBD1 (6 bases). From germline, CDR1 is LNHDA and CDR2 SQIVND (reference sequence). The CDR3 loop spans 15 amino acids. CDR3 nucleotide sequence: TGCGCCACGAAAAGAGGACAGTCCCAAAGCTATGGCTACACCTTC. It is translated as CATKRGQSQSYGYTF.

This clone was counted a few times. The gene calls are TRBV4-2 and TRBJ1-3, with TRBD1 matching over 8 bases. The CDR3 is 16 residues long. Trimming at V came to 1 base and at J to 0 bases, leaving 2 bases not matched to a gene. Germline V gene data show CDR1 as LGHNA and CDR2 as YNFKEQ. The CDR3 DNA sequence: TGTGCCAGCAGCCAAGTGGACAGGGACTCTGGAAACACCATATATTTT. Protein: CASSQVDRDSGNTIYF.

V and J are TRBV19 and TRBJ2-5, with D hard to call. The CDR3 extends over 15 amino acids. Germline CDR1 and CDR2: LNHDA and SQIVND (reference sequence). Trimming left V 1 base short and J 2 bases short, with 11 bases between. The CDR3 protein is CASSIGRLGQETQYF. The CDR3 region has the DNA TGTGCCAGTAGTATAGGCAGGTTGGGACAAGAGACCCAGTACTTC.

The chain is built from TRBV6-5 and TRBJ1-4; 7 bases are a match to TRBD1. With 6 bases clipped from V and 7 bases from J, the junction kept 5 bases outside the gene matches. This CDR3 contains 13 residues. Germline values: CDR1 MNHEY, CDR2 SVGAGI. This CDR3 reads CASRPWDSEKLFF. The CDR3 DNA is TGTGCCAGCAGGCCCTGGGACAGTGAAAAACTGTTTTTT.

This clone was observed a few times. The gene calls are TRBV7-3 and TRBJ1-2; 9 bases are shared with TRBD1. Unmatched junction bases numbered 5, after V lost 5 bases and J lost 4 bases. The CDR3 sequence is 14 residues long. The V gene's germline CDR1 is SGHTA and CDR2 FQGTGA. The CDR3: CASSPGQGPYGYTF. The CDR3 DNA reads TGTGCCAGCAGCCCGGGACAGGGTCCCTATGGCTACACCTTC.

As to this clone: A junction boundary mismatches the germline segment, possibly from a read error. This sequence joins TRBV2 and TRBJ2-1; D possibly corresponds to TRBD2 (5 bases). The germline CDR1 and CDR2 sequences are SNHLY and FYNNEI. The CDR3 is 11 amino acids. Written as DNA, the CDR3 is TGTGCCAGCAGTATGGACTGGTGGTGGGTCTTC. Translating gives CASSMDWWWVF.

The V and J genes are TRBV19 and TRBJ1-1; 8 bases fit TRBD1. Germline V gives CDR1 LNHDA, CDR2 SQIVND (reference sequence). V shed 5 bases, J shed 5 bases, and the junction held 7 bases outside the gene matches. The length of the CDR3 is 14 residues. The CDR3 sequence is CASSLRQGRTEAFF. DNA of the CDR3: TGTGCCAGTAGTCTAAGACAGGGGAGGACTGAAGCTTTCTTT.

The chain links TRBV30 to TRBJ2-7, with 11 bases that match TRBD1. J gave up 9 bases and V 2 bases, and 6 bases lay outside the gene matches. The CDR3 extends over 13 amino acids. The germline CDR1 and CDR2 sequences are GTSNPN and SVGIG (reference sequence). Here the CDR3 DNA reads TGTGCCTGGAGTCCGGGACAGGGGGTTGTGCAGTACTTC. Translating it yields CAWSPGQGVVQYF.

This sequence joins TRBV5-1 and TRBJ2-1; no definite D call. Trimming cost V 5 bases and J 5 bases, with 14 bases left between them. Germline V gene lookup returns CDR1 SGHRS and CDR2 YFSETQ. The CDR3 has 14 amino acids. The CDR3 spells CASRYGPPNNEQFF. CDR3 in DNA: TGCGCCAGCAGATACGGGCCGCCCAACAATGAGCAGTTCTTC.

The chain employs TRBV19 and TRBJ1-1; 8 bases agree with TRBD1. Germline trimming cut 7 bases from V and 1 base from J; bases unmatched to any gene: 5. Per the germline V gene, CDR1 is LNHDA and CDR2 is SQIVND (reference sequence). The CDR3 is 14 residues long. CDR3 nucleotide sequence: TGTGCCAGTACCAAGACAGGGGAGAACACTGAAGCTTTCTTT. It yields the protein CASTKTGENTEAFF.

The genes are TRBV7-3 and TRBJ2-5; tentatively, D is TRBD2 (6 bases). Germline V gives CDR1 SGHTA, CDR2 FQGTGA. Trimming stripped 4 bases from V and 3 bases from J, with 12 bases between. The CDR3 runs to 14 residues. CDR3 bases: TGTGCCAGCAGCTACCGGGGAGGTGAAGAGACCCAGTACTTC. It translates to CASSYRGGEETQYF.

This clone was seen only a few times. This chain uses TRBV19 with TRBJ2-2, with TRBD1 matching over 8 bases. This CDR3 region has 14 residues. From germline, CDR1 is LNHDA and CDR2 SQIVND (reference sequence). V dropped 5 bases and J dropped 2; count of bases not matched to a gene: 1. The CDR3 loop reads CASSDRGNTGELFF. CDR3 sequence (DNA): TGTGCCAGTAGTGACAGGGGAAACACCGGGGAGCTGTTTTTT.

The gene calls are TRBV6-5 and TRBJ1-3; D is unresolved. V dropped 4 bases and J dropped 0 bases, with 13 bases sitting between them. Germline V gene sequence: CDR1 MNHEY, CDR2 SVGAGI. The length of the CDR3 is 16 residues. The CDR3 DNA follows: TGTGCCAGCAGTTCTCGCGTATCGAGCTCTGGAAACACCATATATTTT. This codes for CASSSRVSSSGNTIYF.

The rearrangement links TRBV20-1 to TRBJ1-1, with D possibly TRBD1 on 6 matching bases. This CDR3 region has 11 residues. The germline CDR1 and CDR2 sequences are DFQATT and SNEGSKA (reference sequence). Trimming removed 3 bases at V and 10 bases at J, with 12 bases between. The CDR3 spells CSASGGRGAFF. The CDR3 DNA reads TGCAGTGCTAGCGGGGGGCGCGGAGCTTTCTTT.

The CDR3 nucleotides are TGCGCCAGCAGTATACAGGGTGCCTCGGAGACCCAGTACTTC. It encodes CASSIQGASETQYF. The chain links TRBV5-1 to TRBJ2-5, with D possibly matching TRBD1 (6 bases). The CDR3 totals 14 residues. The germline V gene encodes CDR1 SGHRS and CDR2 YFSETQ. Deletions cut 5 bases from V and 5 bases from J, with 16 bases between. The variable domain in full, completed from reference TRBV5-1 and TRBJ2-5, reads KAGVTQTPRYLIKTRGQQVTLSCSPISGHRSVSWYQQTPGQGLQFLFEYFSETQRNKGNFPGRFSGRQFSNSRSEMNVSTLELGDSALYLCASSIQGASETQYFGPGTRLLVL.

The chain has TRBV14 and TRBJ2-5; D unclear. This CDR3 has 12 amino acids. The ends were cut back, 2 bases at V and 2 bases at J, with 3 bases in the middle. Germline loops: CDR1 SGHDN, CDR2 FVKESK. In DNA form, the CDR3 reads TGTGCCAGCAGCCAATCGCAAGAGACCCAGTACTTC. Its translation is CASSQSQETQYF.

This chain links TRBV15 with TRBJ1-3, with D possibly being TRBD1 (5 bases). The CDR3 runs to 16 residues. The V and J ends lost 3 bases and 0 bases respectively, with 12 bases between them. Germline CDR1 LNHNV, CDR2 YYDKDF (reference sequence). The CDR3 DNA follows: TGTGCCACCAGCAGGGGGGATTCGAGCTCTGGAAACACCATATATTTT. It codes for CATSRGDSSSGNTIYF.

V gene TRBV19 combines with J gene TRBJ2-3; D remains unclear. Germline CDR1 reads LNHDA; CDR2 reads SQIVND (reference sequence). The CDR3 runs 13 residues. V lost 6 bases to trimming and J lost 4 bases, with 11 bases between them. The CDR3 DNA sequence: TGTGCCAGTAGAGATACCCCCCCAGATACGCAGTATTTT. Translation gives CASRDTPPDTQYF.

This rearrangement joins TRBV29-1 to TRBJ2-1, with 12 bases that match TRBD2. The CDR3 totals 14 residues. Germline trimming cut 4 bases from V and 8 bases from J; bases unmatched to any gene: 6. Germline CDR1 and CDR2: SQVTM and ANQGSEA. As DNA, the CDR3 is TGCAGCGTTGTCCCGACTAGCGGGAGTGATGAGCAGTTCTTC. Its translation is CSVVPTSGSDEQFF.

V is TRBV16 and J is TRBJ2-3, with D tentatively TRBD1 (5 bases). This CDR3 is 14 amino acids long. Per germline, CDR1 KGHSY and CDR2 FQNENV. Trimming pared 7 bases from V and 0 bases from J, leaving 11 bases between. In nucleotides, the CDR3 is TGTGCCAGCACACAAGACAGAAGCACAGATACGCAGTATTTT. It encodes CASTQDRSTDTQYF. The full variable domain, in which reference TRBV16 and TRBJ2-3 provide the parts outside the CDR3, is GEEVAQTPKHLVRGEGQKAKLYCAPIKGHSYVFWYQQVLKNEFKFLISFQNENVFDETGMPKERFSAKCLPNSPCSLEIQATKLEDSAVYFCASTQDRSTDTQYFGPGTRLTVL.

The chain combines TRBV19 with TRBJ2-3; D unresolved. The CDR3 covers 13 residues. V lost 3 bases to trimming and J lost 0 bases, with 4 bases between them. The germline gives CDR1 LNHDA, CDR2 SQIVND (reference sequence). CDR3 protein: CASSMGSTDTQYF. Written as DNA, the CDR3 is TGTGCCAGTAGTATGGGTAGCACAGATACGCAGTATTTT.

This chain links TRBV5-4 with TRBJ2-2; no reliable D call. With 0 bases removed from V and 6 bases from J, the gap between germline ends came to 9 bases. Germline loops: CDR1 SGHNT, CDR2 YYREEE (reference sequence). This CDR3 spans 14 amino acids. In DNA form, the CDR3 reads TGTGCCAGCAGCTTGGGAGACCCTTCCGGGGAGCTGTTTTTT. It translates to CASSLGDPSGELFF.